This TCR beta chain was sequenced in a study of cytomegalovirus exposure and HLA in healthy donors. V lost 0 bases, J lost 0 bases, and 11 bases lay in between. Germline loops: CDR1 LGHNA, CDR2 YNFKEQ. The CDR3 runs to 17 residues. Amplification used 60 Vbeta primers and 13 Jbeta primers. The assay was immunoSEQ multiplex PCR, and TCRdb's table has in-frame clones only and misses some. The sample carries nearly 200,000 clones, more than 75% recorded once. The source of this sequence is a man aged 25 to 40 in good health and CMV-seronegative. Sequencing used PBMCs. The V and J genes are TRBV4-2 and TRBJ2-2; D not certain. The CDR3 protein is CASSQDGLLSNTGELFF. The CDR3 region has the DNA TGTGCCAGCAGCCAAGATGGTCTACTGTCGAACACCGGGGAGCTGTTTTTT.